The rows below give T cell receptor beta chains drawn from one sample of a study of CD8 T cells in ankylosing spondylitis. Each CDR3 protein gets one entry after TCRdb re-called the 5' RACE reads with MiXCR. The data show about 390,000 distinct CDR3 sequences, with around 22% seen just once and about 16% held by the top ten. Sequenced material: blood, either unsorted or a sorted T cell fraction (not recorded which). Receptors originate from a male donor with ankylosing spondylitis. CDR3s include the opening cysteine and the closing phenylalanine or tryptophan. Fields, in order: clone size, V gene, D gene, J gene, CDR3 protein, CDR3 DNA. D genes are given only for firm matches. The listing skips clone size in some rows; elsewhere it reads once, few, many or a size class.

few	TRBV5-1	.	TRBJ1-1	CASSSHTKKENTEAFF	TGCGCCAGCAGCTCCCACACGAAAAAAGAGAACACTGAAGCTTTCTTT
.	TRBV3-1	.	TRBJ2-6	CASSQGVPSSGANVLTF	TGTGCCAGCAGCCAAGGGGTGCCTAGCTCTGGGGCCAACGTCCTGACTTTC
.	TRBV4-1	.	TRBJ1-1	CASSQDFAASPMNTEAFF	TGCGCCAGCAGCCAAGACTTTGCGGCTAGCCCTATGAACACTGAAGCTTTCTTT
few	TRBV19	.	TRBJ2-1	CASSIRTDNEQFF	TGTGCCAGTAGTATCAGGACAGATAATGAGCAGTTCTTC
.	TRBV5-1	.	TRBJ2-5	CASSPTGLQETQYF	TGCGCCAGCAGCCCTACAGGTCTCCAAGAGACCCAGTACTTC
.	TRBV12-3/TRBV12-4	.	TRBJ1-6	CASSLLEGRLSSYNSPLHF	TGTGCCAGCAGTTTATTGGAGGGGCGCTTGAGCTCCTATAATTCACCCCTCCACTTT
few	TRBV7-9	.	TRBJ2-1	CASSSDGSYNEQFF	TGTGCCAGCAGCTCGGACGGCTCCTACAATGAGCAGTTCTTC
few	TRBV6-1	TRBD1	TRBJ2-3	CASSVRDRVDTQYF	TGTGCCAGCAGTGTCCGGGACAGAGTAGATACGCAGTATTTT
.	TRBV15	.	TRBJ1-2	CATSRDLVGGPRGYTF	TGTGCCACCAGCAGAGATCTGGTGGGGGGGCCGCGAGGCTACACCTTC
few	TRBV20-1	TRBD2	TRBJ2-5	CSARDSQLAGGILETQYF	TGCAGTGCTAGAGATAGCCAACTAGCGGGAGGGATTCTAGAGACCCAGTACTTC
.	TRBV2	.	TRBJ1-5	CASGGNQPQHF	TGTGCCAGCGGGGGAAATCAGCCCCAGCATTTT
few	TRBV20-1	TRBD2	TRBJ2-3	CSALVGLAGTDTQYF	TGCAGTGCCCTAGTGGGCTTAGCGGGAACAGATACGCAGTATTTT
.	TRBV27	.	TRBJ2-1	CASSWRRGSYNEQFF	TGTGCCAGCAGTTGGAGAAGGGGGTCCTACAATGAGCAGTTCTTC
.	TRBV18	.	TRBJ1-5	CASSPPGARQPQHF	TGTGCCAGCTCACCACCGGGCGCACGACAGCCCCAGCATTTT
.	TRBV5-4	.	TRBJ2-3	CASSLPTSPLTDTQYF	TGTGCCAGCAGCCTTCCGACTAGTCCACTCACAGATACGCAGTATTTT
few	TRBV12-3/TRBV12-4	.	TRBJ1-5	CASSLAHGEGPNQPQHF	TGTGCCAGCAGTTTAGCGCACGGGGAAGGGCCTAATCAGCCCCAGCATTTT
.	TRBV11-1	.	TRBJ2-7	CASSSRVLTYEQYF	TGTGCCAGCAGCTCCAGGGTTTTAACCTACGAGCAGTACTTC
few	TRBV6-2/TRBV6-3	TRBD2	TRBJ2-1	CASSDPGLAHNEQFF	TGTGCCAGCAGCGACCCGGGACTAGCTCACAATGAGCAGTTCTTC
few	TRBV7-2	TRBD1	TRBJ1-5	CASSYGQAYVSNQPQHF	TGTGCCAGCAGCTACGGACAGGCCTACGTTAGCAATCAGCCCCAGCATTTT
.	TRBV5-1	.	TRBJ2-1	CASSLTGTYEQFF	TGCGCCAGCAGCTTAACAGGAACTTACGAGCAGTTCTTC
few	TRBV20-1	TRBD2	TRBJ2-3	CSARDMRLALRDTQYF	TGCAGTGCTAGAGATATGAGACTAGCTTTGAGGGATACGCAGTATTTT
few	TRBV12-3/TRBV12-4	.	TRBJ2-1	CASSLQVRSEQFF	TGTGCCAGCAGTTTACAGGTACGGAGTGAGCAGTTCTTC
.	TRBV20-1	TRBD2	TRBJ2-3	CGQVAGGTDTQYF	TGCGGACAAGTAGCGGGAGGCACAGATACGCAGTATTTT
few	TRBV28	TRBD2	TRBJ2-1	CASSLYFRLAGVWHEQFF	TGTGCCAGCAGTTTATATTTCAGGCTAGCGGGAGTATGGCATGAGCAGTTCTTC
many	TRBV29-1	.	TRBJ1-5	CSGGERNQPQHF	TGCAGCGGGGGGGAGAGGAACCAGCCCCAGCATTTT
few	TRBV15	.	TRBJ2-2	CATSRERPPGELFF	TGTGCCACCAGCAGAGAAAGGCCCCCCGGGGAGCTGTTTTTT
.	TRBV19	TRBD2	TRBJ2-1	CASSPWGGGTYNEQFF	TGTGCCAGTAGTCCCTGGGGGGGTGGTACCTACAATGAGCAGTTCTTC
few	TRBV5-1	.	TRBJ1-4	CASSLAAEAEKLFF	TGCGCCAGCAGCTTGGCTGCGGAGGCGGAAAAACTGTTTTTT
many	TRBV28	TRBD1	TRBJ1-3	CASSRPGTALGNTIYF	TGTGCCAGCAGCCGACCGGGGACAGCTCTCGGAAACACCATATATTTT
.	TRBV20-1	.	TRBJ2-7	CSAPGGGRSYEQYF	TGCAGTGCTCCCGGGGGCGGGAGAAGCTACGAGCAGTACTTC
many	TRBV6-6	.	TRBJ1-3	CASSYAGQDTIYF	TGTGCCAGCAGTTACGCCGGGCAAGACACCATATATTTT
.	TRBV19	.	TRBJ2-3	CASSMGAEFFTDTQYF	TGTGCCAGTAGTATGGGGGCAGAATTTTTCACAGATACGCAGTATTTT
.	TRBV20-1	TRBD2	TRBJ2-3	CSAGTSGDTQYF	TGCAGTGCCGGGACTAGCGGAGATACGCAGTATTTT
.	TRBV10-3	TRBD2	TRBJ2-2	CAISELYPNSGRRTGELFF	TGTGCCATCAGTGAGTTATACCCCAATAGCGGGAGGCGCACCGGGGAGCTGTTTTTT
many	TRBV4-3	TRBD2	TRBJ2-3	CASSQDRSGVSDTQYF	TGCGCCAGCAGCCAAGATCGAAGCGGGGTATCCGATACGCAGTATTTT
.	TRBV9	.	TRBJ2-5	CASSGTGGFGETQYF	TGTGCCAGCAGCGGCACTGGCGGGTTTGGGGAGACCCAGTACTTC
.	TRBV18	.	TRBJ1-2	CASSPPGSYGYTF	TGTGCCAGCTCACCACCGGGAAGCTATGGCTACACCTTC
few	TRBV6-2/TRBV6-3	.	TRBJ1-1	CASSYVAGTEAFF	TGTGCCAGCAGTTACGTGGCGGGCACTGAAGCTTTCTTT
once	TRBV6-2/TRBV6-3	TRBD1	TRBJ1-6	CASSRGTGDNSPLHF	TGTGCCAGCAGCCGCGGGACAGGGGATAATTCACCCCTCCACTTT
.	TRBV7-9	TRBD2	TRBJ2-1	CASSLGLAGYGEQFF	TGTGCCAGCAGCCTAGGACTAGCGGGATACGGTGAGCAGTTCTTC
.	TRBV12-5	.	TRBJ2-3	CASGLPTDTQYF	TGTGCTAGTGGTTTGCCCACAGATACGCAGTATTTT
few	TRBV28	.	TRBJ2-6	CASSTRSSSGANVLTF	TGTGCCAGCAGTACAAGGTCGTCCTCTGGGGCCAACGTCCTGACTTTC
few	TRBV13	.	TRBJ2-2	CASSLLGSGSRTGELFF	TGTGCCAGCAGCTTATTGGGTTCGGGTTCCCGGACCGGGGAGCTGTTTTTT
many	TRBV5-1	.	TRBJ2-1	CASSLGPSNEQFF	TGTGCCAGCAGCTTAGGTCCTTCCAATGAGCAGTTCTTC
few	TRBV12-3/TRBV12-4	TRBD1	TRBJ1-5	CASRRDRMDQPQHF	TGTGCCAGCAGGCGGGACAGAATGGATCAGCCCCAGCATTTT
.	TRBV5-1	.	TRBJ1-1	CASSVTADTEAFF	TGCGCCAGCAGCGTAACAGCGGACACTGAAGCTTTCTTT
.	TRBV14	TRBD1	TRBJ2-5	CASSPFRGPEETQYF	TGTGCCAGCAGCCCTTTTAGGGGGCCGGAAGAGACCCAGTACTTC
.	TRBV12-5	TRBD1	TRBJ2-2	CASGLVLDRDATGELFF	TGTGCTAGTGGTTTGGTACTCGACAGGGACGCCACCGGGGAGCTGTTTTTT
.	TRBV6-5	TRBD2	TRBJ2-7	CASSYSPSGFVDEQYF	TGTGCCAGCAGTTACTCGCCTAGCGGGTTTGTCGACGAGCAGTACTTC
.	TRBV20-1	TRBD2	TRBJ2-1	CSARVAGGSSYNEQFF	TGCAGTGCTAGAGTCGCGGGGGGAAGCTCCTACAATGAGCAGTTCTTC
.	TRBV6-1	.	TRBJ1-4	CASSQGRVLGKLFF	TGTGCCAGCAGCCAGGGCCGGGTCCTCGGGAAACTGTTTTTT
few	TRBV2	.	TRBJ1-5	CASRTGPDRPQHF	TGTGCCAGCAGGACAGGTCCCGATCGACCCCAGCATTTT
few	TRBV9	TRBD1	TRBJ1-4	CASSVDGTGIEKLFF	TGTGCCAGCAGCGTAGACGGGACAGGGATTGAAAAACTGTTTTTT